Below, 13 T cell receptor beta chains from the same sample are listed, as sequenced in a study of T-cell reconstitution after alpha-beta-depleted transplantation in children (dated by TCRdb to the mid-2010s). Receptor amplification or capture employed PCR. Sequencer: Illumina HiSeq 2500. TCR library preparation used molecular barcoding, with unique molecular identifiers applied to normalize quantification of the TCRbeta repertoire. Clones were called with MiXCR by TCRdb after fastp trimmed the public reads at Q25, and only in-frame beta chains were retained. Here each entry gathers all rows of one CDR3 protein and keeps the most common genes and DNA. This sample is represented by 490,000 or so distinct CDR3 sequences; around 12% of them were singletons. The ten most abundant clones make up 5% to 6% of the sample. Sequenced here: PBMCs from the stem cell graft donor, sampled from the stem cell graft. Every receptor here comes from a human donor who donated a stem cell graft to a child with combined immunodeficiency.

The rearrangement joins TRBV7-3 to TRBJ2-2, with D hard to call. The CDR3 is 15 residues long. V lost 5 bases to trimming and J lost 1 base, with 11 bases between them. The germline V gene has CDR1 SGHTA and CDR2 FQGTGA. The CDR3 DNA is TGTGCCAGCAGCGCCGCAAGGGAGAACACCGGGGAGCTGTTTTTT. Amino acid sequence: CASSAARENTGELFF.

This clonotype has a count of ten or more. The chain joins TRBV29-1 to TRBJ1-5; 10 bases fit TRBD1. Germline CDR1 and CDR2: SQVTM and ANQGSEA. CDR3 length: 15 residues. Trimming at V came to 7 bases and at J to 2 bases, leaving 8 bases not matched to a gene. The CDR3 region is CSARTGGDGNQPQHF. The CDR3 DNA sequence: TGCAGCGCCAGGACAGGGGGTGATGGCAATCAGCCCCAGCATTTT.

The chain is built from TRBV11-2 and TRBJ2-1, with D perhaps matching TRBD2 (6 bases). Trimming removed 2 bases at V and 6 bases at J, with 11 bases between. CDR1 is SGHAT and CDR2 is FQNNGV in the germline V gene. This CDR3 is 14 amino acids long. CDR3 region: CASSLRGRPNEQFF. The CDR3 nucleotides read TGTGCCAGCAGCTTACGGGGGAGACCCAATGAGCAGTTCTTC.

In its sample, this clonotype was seen many times. The chain recombines TRBV6-2 or TRBV6-3 with TRBJ2-7; D may be TRBD2 (5 bases). CDR3 length: 13 amino acids. Germline-derived CDR1 and CDR2 are MNHEY and SVGEGT. V lost 8 bases, J lost 2 bases, and 13 bases lay in between. CDR3 nucleotides: TGTGCCAGCTTGGAGACGGGGACCTACGAGCAGTACTTC. Protein product: CASLETGTYEQYF.

The chain is built from TRBV9 and TRBJ2-3, with D possibly being TRBD1 or TRBD2 (6 bases each). V was shortened by 0 bases and J by 1 base, with 9 bases between the two germline ends. Germline values: CDR1 SGDLS, CDR2 YYNGEE. The CDR3 covers 15 residues. The CDR3 is CASSVDGGGTDTQYF. CDR3 nucleotide sequence: TGTGCCAGCAGCGTAGACGGGGGCGGCACAGATACGCAGTATTTT.

J is TRBJ1-1 and V is TRBV15; D is unclear. V lost 3 bases and J 2 bases, leaving 4 bases between the germline ends. The CDR3 covers 12 residues. Germline V gene sequence: CDR1 LNHNV, CDR2 YYDKDF (reference sequence). The CDR3 coding sequence is TGTGCCACCAGCAGGGGAAACACTGAAGCTTTCTTT. It translates to CATSRGNTEAFF.

V gene TRBV7-3 combines with J gene TRBJ1-6; TRBD1 agrees at 9 bases. Germline lookup yields CDR1 SGHTA and CDR2 FQGTGA. This CDR3 region has 15 residues. V lost 5 bases, J lost 7 bases, and 6 bases stayed unmatched. In DNA, the CDR3 is TGTGCCAGCAGCCGGGCCGGGACAGGGAATTCACCCCTCCACTTT. Its translation: CASSRAGTGNSPLHF.

This clonotype was recorded at least ten times. J is TRBJ2-7 and V is TRBV10-3; 8 positions match TRBD1. This CDR3 comprises 15 residues. Germline V lookup: CDR1 ENHRY, CDR2 SYGVKD. The V and J ends lost 6 bases and 0 bases, in that order; junction bases with no gene match: 7. CDR3 amino acids: CAIRGRQGNSYEQYF. CDR3 DNA sequence: TGTGCCATCAGGGGCCGACAGGGGAACTCCTACGAGCAGTACTTC.

This clonotype was seen many times. V is TRBV9 and J is TRBJ2-1, with TRBD2 identical over 9 bases. CDR3 size: 15 residues. V shed 0 bases and J 10 bases; nucleotides not matched to a gene: 8. Germline CDR1 and CDR2: SGDLS and YYNGEE. The CDR3 DNA is TGTGCCAGCAGCGTAGAGATAGCGGGGGAGGGAGAGCAGTTCTTC. This gives the protein CASSVEIAGEGEQFF.

A word on this clonotype: At one end, the junction sequence differs from germline, possibly due to a read error. V gene TRBV7-7 combines with J gene TRBJ2-1; a weak D match, TRBD1 (7 bases). This CDR3 is 17 amino acids long. Germline assignment: CDR1 SSHAT and CDR2 FNYEAQ (reference sequence). The CDR3 DNA reads as TGTGCTAGCAGCTTAGTAGTTGGACAGGCGGGATTCAATGAGCAGTTCTTC. Protein product: CASSLVVGQAGFNEQFF.

This clonotype was counted only a few times. The chain links TRBV5-6 to TRBJ1-5; tentatively, D is TRBD1 (6 bases). This CDR3 is built from 18 residues. From germline, CDR1 is SGHDT and CDR2 YYEEEE. V gave up 3 bases and J gave up 2 bases, with 21 bases separating them. The CDR3 DNA reads as TGTGCCAGCAGCTCGATCCCCTTGGGCAGGGGTGGCAATCAGCCCCAGCATTTT. It encodes CASSSIPLGRGGNQPQHF.

This clonotype was counted only a few times. V is TRBV29-1 and J is TRBJ2-2, with 8 bases lining up with TRBD2. Germline loops: CDR1 SQVTM, CDR2 ANQGSEA. The CDR3 length is 15 residues. The junction had 7 bases not matched to a gene; V was cut back by 0 bases and J by 7 bases. CDR3 bases: TGCAGCGTTGAAGATCAGGGACTAGGGGTCGGGGAGCTGTTTTTT. This codes for CSVEDQGLGVGELFF.

At least ten counts were recorded for this clonotype. The CDR3 DNA reads as TGTGCCATCAGTGAGGGGGCAGGGTCCGGCAACATTCAGTACTTC. Residues: CAISEGAGSGNIQYF. The genes are TRBV10-3 and TRBJ2-4; tentatively, D is TRBD1 (5 bases). The CDR3 totals 15 residues. The germline V and J ends were trimmed by 2 bases and 7 bases, with 15 bases remaining between them. In germline, CDR1 is ENHRY, CDR2 SYGVKD.